The 2 T cell receptor beta chains below come from one sample, sequenced in a study of blood T cell repertoires in COVID-19. This table comes from immunoSEQ multiplex PCR, and its TCRdb copy is limited to in-frame clones, with some not included. The sample lists roughly 120,000 clones, more than 75% occurring once. The source material was peripheral blood. The receptors were sampled from a man in his fifties with active COVID-19.

The rearrangement joins TRBV6-1 to TRBJ1-5; D gene uncertain. This CDR3 is built from 15 residues. Germline CDR1 and CDR2: MNHNS and SASEGT. Trimming took off 0 bases at V and 2 bases at J, with 8 bases between the two ends. The CDR3: CASSEAFRGNQPQHF. For the CDR3, the DNA is TGTGCCAGCAGTGAAGCTTTCCGGGGCAATCAGCCCCAGCATTTT.

The genes are TRBV7-9 and TRBJ2-7; 8 positions agree with TRBD2. V lost 5 bases, J lost 6 bases, and 6 bases stayed unmatched. Germline CDR1 SEHNR, CDR2 FQNEAQ (reference sequence). The length of the CDR3 is 13 residues. CDR3 in amino acids: CASSHPAGAEQYV. CDR3 DNA: TGTGCCAGCAGCCATCCAGCGGGAGCCGAGCAGTACGTC.